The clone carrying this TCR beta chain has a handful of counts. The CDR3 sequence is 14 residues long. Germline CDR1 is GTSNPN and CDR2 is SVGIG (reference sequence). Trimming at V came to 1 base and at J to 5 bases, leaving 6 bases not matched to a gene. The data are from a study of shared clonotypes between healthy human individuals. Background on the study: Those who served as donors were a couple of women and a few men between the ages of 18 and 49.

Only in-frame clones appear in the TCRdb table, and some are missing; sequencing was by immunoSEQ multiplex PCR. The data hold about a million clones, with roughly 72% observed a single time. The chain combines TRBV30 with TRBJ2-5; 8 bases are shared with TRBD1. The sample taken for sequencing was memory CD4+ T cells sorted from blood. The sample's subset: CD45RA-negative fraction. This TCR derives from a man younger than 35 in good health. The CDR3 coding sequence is TGTGCCTGGAGTGGACCAGGGGGCCGGGAGACCCAGTACTTC. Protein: CAWSGPGGRETQYF. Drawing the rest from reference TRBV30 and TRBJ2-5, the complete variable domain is SQTIHQWPATLVQPVGSPLSLECTVEGTSNPNLYWYRQAAGRGLQLLFYSVGIGQISSEVPQNLSASRPQDRQFILSSKKLLLSDSGFYLCAWSGPGGRETQYFGPGTRLLVL.